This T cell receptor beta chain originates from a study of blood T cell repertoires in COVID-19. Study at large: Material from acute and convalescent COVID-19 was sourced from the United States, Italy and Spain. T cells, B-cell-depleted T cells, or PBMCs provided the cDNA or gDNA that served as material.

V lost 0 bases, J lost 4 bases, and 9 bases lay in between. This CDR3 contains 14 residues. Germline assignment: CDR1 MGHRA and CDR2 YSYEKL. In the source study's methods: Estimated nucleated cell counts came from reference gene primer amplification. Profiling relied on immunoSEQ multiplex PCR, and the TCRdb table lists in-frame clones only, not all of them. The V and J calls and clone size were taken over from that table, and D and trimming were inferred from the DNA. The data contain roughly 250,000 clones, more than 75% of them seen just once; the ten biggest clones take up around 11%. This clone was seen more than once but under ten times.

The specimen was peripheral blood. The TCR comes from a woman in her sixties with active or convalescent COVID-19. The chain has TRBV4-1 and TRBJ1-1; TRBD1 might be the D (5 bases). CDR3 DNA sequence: TGCGCCAGCAGCCAAGATAAGGGGCGCACTGAAGCTTTCTTT. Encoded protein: CASSQDKGRTEAFF.